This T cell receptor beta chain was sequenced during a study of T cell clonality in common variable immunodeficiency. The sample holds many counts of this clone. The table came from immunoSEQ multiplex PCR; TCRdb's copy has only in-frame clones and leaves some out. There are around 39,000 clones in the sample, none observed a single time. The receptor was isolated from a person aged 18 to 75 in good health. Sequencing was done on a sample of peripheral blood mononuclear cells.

The part of the CDR3 DNA that was read is TGTGCCAGCAGTCCAGAGGCCGGGGCCAACGTC. This gives the protein CASSPEAGANV. In full, the CDR3 is CASSPEAGANVLTF. V usage is TRBV5-4 and J usage is TRBJ2-6; D unresolved. The read falls 3 residues short of the CDR3 end, and the missing part is taken from the germline J gene. Germline-derived CDR1 and CDR2 are SGHNT and YYREEE (reference sequence). This CDR3 region has 14 residues. Between the trimmed V and J ends, which lost 5 bases and 4 bases, there was a span of 10 bases. Looking up the rest from reference TRBV5-4 and TRBJ2-6 gives the full variable domain: ETGVTQSPTHLIKTRGQQVTLRCSSQSGHNTVSWYQQALGQGPQFIFQYYREEENGRGNFPPRFSGLQFPNYSSELNVNALELDDSALYLCASSPEAGANVLTFGAGSRLTVL.